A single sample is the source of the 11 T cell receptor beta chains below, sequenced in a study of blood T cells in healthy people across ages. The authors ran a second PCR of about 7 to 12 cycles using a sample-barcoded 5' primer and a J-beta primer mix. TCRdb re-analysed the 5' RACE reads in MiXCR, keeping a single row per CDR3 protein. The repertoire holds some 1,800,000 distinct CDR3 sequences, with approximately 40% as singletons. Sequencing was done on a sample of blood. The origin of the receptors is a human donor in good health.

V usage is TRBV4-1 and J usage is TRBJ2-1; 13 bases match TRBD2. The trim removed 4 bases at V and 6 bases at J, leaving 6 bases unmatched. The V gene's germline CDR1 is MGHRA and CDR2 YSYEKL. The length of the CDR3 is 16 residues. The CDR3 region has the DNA TGCGCCAGCAGCCCTCAGGGACTAGCGGGGAGCAATGAGCAGTTCTTC. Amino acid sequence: CASSPQGLAGSNEQFF.

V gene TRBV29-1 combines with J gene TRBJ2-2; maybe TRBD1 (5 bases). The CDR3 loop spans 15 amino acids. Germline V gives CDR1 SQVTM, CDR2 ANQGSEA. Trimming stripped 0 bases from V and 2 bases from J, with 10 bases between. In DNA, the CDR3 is TGCAGCGTTGAAGAGGAGACAGTAAACACCGGGGAGCTGTTTTTT. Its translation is CSVEEETVNTGELFF.

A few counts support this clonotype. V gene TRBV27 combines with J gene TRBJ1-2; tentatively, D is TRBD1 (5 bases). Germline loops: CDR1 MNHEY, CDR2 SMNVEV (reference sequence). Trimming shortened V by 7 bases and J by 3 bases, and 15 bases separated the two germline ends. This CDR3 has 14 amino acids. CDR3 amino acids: CASTPEWGDYGYTF. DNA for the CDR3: TGTGCCAGCACCCCCGAATGGGGGGACTATGGCTACACCTTC.

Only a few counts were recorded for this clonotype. The CDR3 loop is CSARDQGAGGYTF. For the CDR3, the DNA is TGCAGTGCTAGAGATCAGGGGGCTGGGGGCTACACCTTC. This sequence joins TRBV20-1 and TRBJ1-2; 8 nucleotides line up with TRBD1. CDR3 length: 13 residues. The trim removed 0 bases at V and 8 bases at J, leaving 5 bases unmatched. Germline V gene lookup returns CDR1 DFQATT and CDR2 SNEGSKA (reference sequence).

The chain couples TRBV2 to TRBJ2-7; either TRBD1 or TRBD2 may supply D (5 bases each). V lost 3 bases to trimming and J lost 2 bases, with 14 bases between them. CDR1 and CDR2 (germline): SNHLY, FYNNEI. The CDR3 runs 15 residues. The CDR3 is CASSEWDEGTYEQYF. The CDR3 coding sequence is TGTGCCAGCAGTGAGTGGGACGAAGGGACCTACGAGCAGTACTTC.

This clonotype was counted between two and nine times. The CDR3, as DNA: TGTGCCAGCAATCCCGAGTCAGGGGGCAATGAGCAGTTCTTC. Its translation: CASNPESGGNEQFF. This chain connects TRBV2 to TRBJ2-1; 7 bases agree with TRBD1. The CDR3 spans 14 residues. CDR1 SNHLY and CDR2 FYNNEI come from the germline V gene. Trimming took 7 bases from V and 6 from J; bases not matched to a gene: 9.

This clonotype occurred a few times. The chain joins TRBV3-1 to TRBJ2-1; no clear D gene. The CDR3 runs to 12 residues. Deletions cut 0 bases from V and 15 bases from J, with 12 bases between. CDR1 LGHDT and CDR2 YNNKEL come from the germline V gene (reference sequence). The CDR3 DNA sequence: TGTGCCAGCAGCCAAGAGAGCCAGCGTCCGTTCTTC. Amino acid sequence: CASSQESQRPFF.

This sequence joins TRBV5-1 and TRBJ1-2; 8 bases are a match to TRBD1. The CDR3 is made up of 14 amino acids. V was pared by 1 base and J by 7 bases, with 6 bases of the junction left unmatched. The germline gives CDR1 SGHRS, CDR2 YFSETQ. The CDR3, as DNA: TGCGCCAGCAGCTTGAGACAGGGGATAGGTGGCTACACCTTC. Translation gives CASSLRQGIGGYTF.

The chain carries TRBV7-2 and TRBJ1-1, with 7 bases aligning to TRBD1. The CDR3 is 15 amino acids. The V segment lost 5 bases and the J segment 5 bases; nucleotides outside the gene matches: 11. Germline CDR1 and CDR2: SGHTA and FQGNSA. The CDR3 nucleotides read TGTGCCAGCAGCCTGGCCGACAGGGAACAGACTGAAGCTTTCTTT. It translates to CASSLADREQTEAFF.

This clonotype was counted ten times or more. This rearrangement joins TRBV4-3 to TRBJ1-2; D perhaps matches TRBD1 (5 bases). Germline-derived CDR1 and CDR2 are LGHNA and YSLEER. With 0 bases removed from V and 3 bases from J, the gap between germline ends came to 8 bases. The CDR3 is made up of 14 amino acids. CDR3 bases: TGCGCCAGCAGCCAAGAGGAGGGGTACTATGGCTACACCTTC. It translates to CASSQEEGYYGYTF.

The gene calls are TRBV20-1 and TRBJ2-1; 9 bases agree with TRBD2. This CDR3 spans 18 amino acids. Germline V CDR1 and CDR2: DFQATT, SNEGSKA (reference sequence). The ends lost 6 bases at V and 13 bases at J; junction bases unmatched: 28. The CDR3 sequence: CSAALVGQRGASEETQFF. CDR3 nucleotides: TGCAGTGCCGCACTAGTGGGTCAGCGGGGGGCTTCTGAGGAGACCCAGTTCTTC.